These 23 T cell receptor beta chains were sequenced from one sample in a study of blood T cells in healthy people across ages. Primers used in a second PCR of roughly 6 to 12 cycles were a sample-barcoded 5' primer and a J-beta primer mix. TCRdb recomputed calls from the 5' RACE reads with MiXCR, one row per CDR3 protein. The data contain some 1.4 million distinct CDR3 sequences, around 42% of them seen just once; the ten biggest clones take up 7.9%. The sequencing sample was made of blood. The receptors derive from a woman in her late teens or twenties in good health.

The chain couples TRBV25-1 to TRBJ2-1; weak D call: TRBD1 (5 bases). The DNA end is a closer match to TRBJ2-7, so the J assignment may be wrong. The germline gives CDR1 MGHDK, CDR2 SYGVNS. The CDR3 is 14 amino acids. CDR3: CASSDETAYNEQYF. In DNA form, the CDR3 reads TGTGCCAGCAGTGACGAGACAGCATACAATGAGCAGTACTTC.

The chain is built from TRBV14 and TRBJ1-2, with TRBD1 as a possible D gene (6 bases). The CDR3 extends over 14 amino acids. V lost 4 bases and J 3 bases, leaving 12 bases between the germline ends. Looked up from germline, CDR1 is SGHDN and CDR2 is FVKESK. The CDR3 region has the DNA TGTGCCAGCAGCCCGATGGACAGAGACTATGGCTACACCTTC. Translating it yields CASSPMDRDYGYTF.

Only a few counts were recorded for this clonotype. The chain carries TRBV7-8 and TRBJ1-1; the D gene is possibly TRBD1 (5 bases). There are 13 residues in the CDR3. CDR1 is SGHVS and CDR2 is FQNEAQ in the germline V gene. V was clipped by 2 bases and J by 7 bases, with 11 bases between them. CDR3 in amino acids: CASSLMEGREAFF. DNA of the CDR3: TGTGCCAGCAGCTTAATGGAGGGGCGTGAAGCTTTCTTT.

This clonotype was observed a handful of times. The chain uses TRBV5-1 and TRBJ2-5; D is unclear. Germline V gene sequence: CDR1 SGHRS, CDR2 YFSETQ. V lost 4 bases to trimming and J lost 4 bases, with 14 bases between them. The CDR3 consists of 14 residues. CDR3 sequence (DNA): TGCGCCAGCAGCCCTCCCTCGCAGATAGAGACCCAGTACTTC. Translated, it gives CASSPPSQIETQYF.

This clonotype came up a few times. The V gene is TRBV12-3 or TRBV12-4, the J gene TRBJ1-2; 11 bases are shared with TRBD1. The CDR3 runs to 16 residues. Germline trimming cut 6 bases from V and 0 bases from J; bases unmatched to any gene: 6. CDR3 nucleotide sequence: TGTGCCAGCAGCCATGGGACAGGGGGGTCTAACTATGGCTACACCTTC. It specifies CASSHGTGGSNYGYTF.

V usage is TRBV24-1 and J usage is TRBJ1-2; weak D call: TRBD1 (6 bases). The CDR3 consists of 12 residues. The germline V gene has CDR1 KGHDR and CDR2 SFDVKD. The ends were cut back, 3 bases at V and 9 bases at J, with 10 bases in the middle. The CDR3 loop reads CATSDRGGSYTF. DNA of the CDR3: TGTGCCACCAGTGATCGTGGGGGCAGCTACACCTTC.

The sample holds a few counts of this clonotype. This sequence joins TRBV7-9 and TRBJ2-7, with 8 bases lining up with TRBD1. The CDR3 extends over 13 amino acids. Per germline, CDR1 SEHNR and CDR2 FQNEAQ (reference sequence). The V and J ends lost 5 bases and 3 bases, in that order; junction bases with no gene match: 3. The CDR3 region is CASSATGVYEQYF. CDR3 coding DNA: TGTGCCAGCAGCGCGACAGGGGTCTACGAGCAGTACTTC. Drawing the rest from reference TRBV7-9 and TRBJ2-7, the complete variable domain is DTGVSQNPRHKITKRGQNVTFRCDPISEHNRLYWYRQTLGQGPEFLTYFQNEAQLEKSRLLSDRFSAERPKGSFSTLEIQRTEQGDSAMYLCASSATGVYEQYFGPGTRLTVT.

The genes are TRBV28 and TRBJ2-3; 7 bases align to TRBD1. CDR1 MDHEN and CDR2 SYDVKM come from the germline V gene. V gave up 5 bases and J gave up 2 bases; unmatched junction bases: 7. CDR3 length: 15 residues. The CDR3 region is CASSTRDRTTDTQYF. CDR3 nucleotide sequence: TGTGCCAGCAGTACTCGGGACAGAACCACAGATACGCAGTATTTT. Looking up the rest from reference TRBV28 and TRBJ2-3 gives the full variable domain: DVKVTQSSRYLVKRTGEKVFLECVQDMDHENMFWYRQDPGLGLRLIYFSYDVKMKEKGDIPEGYSVSREKKERFSLILESASTNQTSMYLCASSTRDRTTDTQYFGPGTRLTVL.

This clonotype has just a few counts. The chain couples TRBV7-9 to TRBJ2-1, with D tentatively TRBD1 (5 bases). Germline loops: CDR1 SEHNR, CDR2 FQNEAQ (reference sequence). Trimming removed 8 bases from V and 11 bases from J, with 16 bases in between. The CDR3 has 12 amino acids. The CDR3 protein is CASGHDLNKQFF. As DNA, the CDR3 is TGTGCCAGCGGACATGACCTGAATAAGCAGTTCTTC.

The CDR3 DNA reads as TGCGCCAGCAGCCAAGAACCGGGGGTTGCCGGACAGTCGTTCGGCGCTTTCTTT. It codes for CASSQEPGVAGQSFGAFF. This rearrangement joins TRBV4-1 to TRBJ1-1, with D possibly matching TRBD1 (6 bases). CDR3 length: 18 residues. V lost 0 bases and J 11 bases, leaving 28 bases between the germline ends. The V gene's germline CDR1 is MGHRA and CDR2 YSYEKL.

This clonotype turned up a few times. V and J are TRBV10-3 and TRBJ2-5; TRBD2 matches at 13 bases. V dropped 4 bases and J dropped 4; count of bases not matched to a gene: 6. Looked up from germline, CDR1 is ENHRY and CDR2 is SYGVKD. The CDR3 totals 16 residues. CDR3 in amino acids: CAISATSGGPSETQYF. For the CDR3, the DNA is TGTGCCATCAGTGCGACTAGCGGGGGGCCCTCAGAGACCCAGTACTTC.

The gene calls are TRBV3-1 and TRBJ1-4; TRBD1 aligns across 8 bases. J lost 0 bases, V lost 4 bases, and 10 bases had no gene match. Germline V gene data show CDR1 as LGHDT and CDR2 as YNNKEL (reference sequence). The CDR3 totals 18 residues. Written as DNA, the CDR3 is TGTGCCAGCAGCCGACCTCCGGGACAGGCTGCAACTAATGAAAAACTGTTTTTT. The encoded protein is CASSRPPGQAATNEKLFF.

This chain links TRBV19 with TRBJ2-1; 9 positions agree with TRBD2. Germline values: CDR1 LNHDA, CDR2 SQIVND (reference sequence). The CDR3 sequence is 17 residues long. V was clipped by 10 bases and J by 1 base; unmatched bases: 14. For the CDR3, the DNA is TGTGCCACTTCGACTAGCGGCGGCGAGTGGTCCTACAATGAGCAGTTCTTC. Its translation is CATSTSGGEWSYNEQFF.

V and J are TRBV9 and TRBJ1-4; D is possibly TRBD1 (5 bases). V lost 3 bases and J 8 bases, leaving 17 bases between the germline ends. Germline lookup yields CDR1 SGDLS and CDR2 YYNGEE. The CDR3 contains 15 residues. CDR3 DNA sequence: TGTGCCAGCAGCGGCCGGGACCCCGGGGGAGAAAAACTGTTTTTT. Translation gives CASSGRDPGGEKLFF.

CDR3 nucleotide sequence: TGTGCCAGCAGCGTAGCAGAATTAGGAAACACCATATATTTT. Its protein product is CASSVAELGNTIYF. This sequence joins TRBV9 and TRBJ1-3; D gene ambiguous. The CDR3 has 14 residues. The germline CDR1 and CDR2 sequences are SGDLS and YYNGEE. Trimming took 0 bases from V and 4 from J, leaving 8 bases between them.

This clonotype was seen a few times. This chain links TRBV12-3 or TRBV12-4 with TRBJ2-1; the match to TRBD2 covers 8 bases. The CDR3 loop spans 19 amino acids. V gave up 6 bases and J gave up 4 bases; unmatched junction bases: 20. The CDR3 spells CASSRPLSRAGEPYNEQFF. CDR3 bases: TGTGCCAGCAGCCGACCACTATCCCGAGCGGGGGAACCATACAATGAGCAGTTCTTC.

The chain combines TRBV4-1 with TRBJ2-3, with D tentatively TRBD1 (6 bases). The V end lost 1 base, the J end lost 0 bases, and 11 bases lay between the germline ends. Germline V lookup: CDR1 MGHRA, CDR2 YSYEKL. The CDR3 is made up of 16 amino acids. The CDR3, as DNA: TGCGCCAGCAGCCAAGTTGAGAGGGGGAGCACAGATACGCAGTATTTT. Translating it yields CASSQVERGSTDTQYF.

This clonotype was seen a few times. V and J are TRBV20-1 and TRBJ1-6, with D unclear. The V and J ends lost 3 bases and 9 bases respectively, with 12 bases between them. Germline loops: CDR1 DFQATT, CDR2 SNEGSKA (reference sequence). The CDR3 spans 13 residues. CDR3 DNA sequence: TGCAGTGCTAGTGAGACTAAGCTTTCACCCCTCCACTTT. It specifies CSASETKLSPLHF.

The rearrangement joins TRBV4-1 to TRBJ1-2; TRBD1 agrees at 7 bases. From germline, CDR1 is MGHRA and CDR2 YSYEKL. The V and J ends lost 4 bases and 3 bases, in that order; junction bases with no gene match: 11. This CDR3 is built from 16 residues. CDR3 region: CASSLLQGLGDYGYTF. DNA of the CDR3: TGCGCCAGCAGCCTGTTACAGGGGTTGGGCGACTATGGCTACACCTTC.

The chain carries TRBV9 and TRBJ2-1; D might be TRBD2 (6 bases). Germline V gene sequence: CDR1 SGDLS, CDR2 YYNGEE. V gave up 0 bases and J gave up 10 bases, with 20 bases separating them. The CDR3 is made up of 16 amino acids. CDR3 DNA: TGTGCCAGCAGCGTAGGAATGGGGACTGGGATCGAGGAGCAGTTCTTC. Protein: CASSVGMGTGIEEQFF.

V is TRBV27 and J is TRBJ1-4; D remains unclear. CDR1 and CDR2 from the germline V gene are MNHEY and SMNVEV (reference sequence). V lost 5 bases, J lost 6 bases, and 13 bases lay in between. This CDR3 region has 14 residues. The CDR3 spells CASSLTYWDEKLFF. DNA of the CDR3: TGTGCCAGCAGTCTTACTTATTGGGATGAAAAACTGTTTTTT.

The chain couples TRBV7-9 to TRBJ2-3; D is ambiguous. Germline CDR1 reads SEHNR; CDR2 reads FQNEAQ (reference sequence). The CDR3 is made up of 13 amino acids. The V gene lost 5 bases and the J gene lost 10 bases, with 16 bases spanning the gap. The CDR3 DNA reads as TGTGCCAGCAGCCTAATAGCTGGTGCGTCGCAGTATTTT. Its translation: CASSLIAGASQYF.

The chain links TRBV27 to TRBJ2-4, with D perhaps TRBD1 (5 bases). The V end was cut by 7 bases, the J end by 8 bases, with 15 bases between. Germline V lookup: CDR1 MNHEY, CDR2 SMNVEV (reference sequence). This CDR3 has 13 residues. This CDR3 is CASTPRAGYIQYF. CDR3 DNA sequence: TGTGCCAGCACCCCGAGAGCAGGGTACATTCAGTACTTC.